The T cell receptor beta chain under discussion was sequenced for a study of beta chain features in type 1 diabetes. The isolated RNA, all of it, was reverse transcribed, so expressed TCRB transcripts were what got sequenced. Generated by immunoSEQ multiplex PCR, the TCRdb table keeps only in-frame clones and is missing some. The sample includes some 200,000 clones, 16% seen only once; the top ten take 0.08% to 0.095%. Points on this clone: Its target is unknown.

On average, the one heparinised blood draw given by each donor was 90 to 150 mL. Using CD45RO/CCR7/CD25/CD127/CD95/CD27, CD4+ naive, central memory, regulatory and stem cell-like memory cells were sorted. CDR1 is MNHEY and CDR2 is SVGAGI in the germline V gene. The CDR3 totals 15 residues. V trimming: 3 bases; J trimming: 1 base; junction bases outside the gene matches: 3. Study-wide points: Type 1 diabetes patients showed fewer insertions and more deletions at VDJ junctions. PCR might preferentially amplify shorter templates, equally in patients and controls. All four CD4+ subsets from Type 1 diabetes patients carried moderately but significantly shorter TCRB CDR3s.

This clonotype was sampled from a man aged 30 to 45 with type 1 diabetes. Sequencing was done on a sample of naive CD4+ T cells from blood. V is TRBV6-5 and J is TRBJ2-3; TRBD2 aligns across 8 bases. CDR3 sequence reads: CASSYSGTRTDTQYF. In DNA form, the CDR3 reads TGTGCCAGCAGTTATAGCGGGACCCGCACAGATACGCAGTATTTT.